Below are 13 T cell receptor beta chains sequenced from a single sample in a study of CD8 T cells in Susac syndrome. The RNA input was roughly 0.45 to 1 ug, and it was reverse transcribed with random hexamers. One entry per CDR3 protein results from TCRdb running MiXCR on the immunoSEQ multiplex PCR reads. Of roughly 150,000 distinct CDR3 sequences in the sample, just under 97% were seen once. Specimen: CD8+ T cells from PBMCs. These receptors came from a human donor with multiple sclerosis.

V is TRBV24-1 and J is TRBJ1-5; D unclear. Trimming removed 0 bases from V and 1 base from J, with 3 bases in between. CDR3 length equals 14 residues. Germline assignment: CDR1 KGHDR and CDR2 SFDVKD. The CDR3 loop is CATSDLSSNQPQHF. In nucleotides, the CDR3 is TGTGCCACCAGTGATTTGTCAAGCAATCAGCCCCAGCATTTT.

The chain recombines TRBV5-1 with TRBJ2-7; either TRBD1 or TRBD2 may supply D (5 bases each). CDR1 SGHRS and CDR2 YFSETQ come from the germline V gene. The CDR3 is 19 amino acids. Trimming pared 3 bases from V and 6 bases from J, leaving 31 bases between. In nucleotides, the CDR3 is TGCGCCAGCAGCTCCCGGTCGGCGTCAGGGACCCTGATTCCCTCCGAGCAGTACTTC. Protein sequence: CASSSRSASGTLIPSEQYF. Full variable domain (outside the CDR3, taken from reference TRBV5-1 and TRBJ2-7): KAGVTQTPRYLIKTRGQQVTLSCSPISGHRSVSWYQQTPGQGLQFLFEYFSETQRNKGNFPGRFSGRQFSNSRSEMNVSTLELGDSALYLCASSSRSASGTLIPSEQYFGPGTRLTVT.

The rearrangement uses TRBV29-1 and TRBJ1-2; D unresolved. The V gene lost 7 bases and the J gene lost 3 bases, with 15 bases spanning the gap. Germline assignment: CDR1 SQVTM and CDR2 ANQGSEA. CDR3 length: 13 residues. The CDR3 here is CSADPFLDYGYTF. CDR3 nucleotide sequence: TGCAGCGCCGACCCATTCTTAGACTATGGCTACACCTTC.

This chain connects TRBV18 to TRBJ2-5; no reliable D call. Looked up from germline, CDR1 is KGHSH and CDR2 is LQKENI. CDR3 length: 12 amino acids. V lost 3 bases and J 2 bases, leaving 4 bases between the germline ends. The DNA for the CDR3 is TGTGCCAGCTCACCCTCTCAAGAGACCCAGTACTTC. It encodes CASSPSQETQYF.

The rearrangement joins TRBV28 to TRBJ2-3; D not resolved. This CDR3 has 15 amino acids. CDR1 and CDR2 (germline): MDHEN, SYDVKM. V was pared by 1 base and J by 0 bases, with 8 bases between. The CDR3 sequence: CASSLFPGSTDTQYF. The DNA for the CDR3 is TGTGCCAGCAGTTTATTTCCAGGTAGCACAGATACGCAGTATTTT.

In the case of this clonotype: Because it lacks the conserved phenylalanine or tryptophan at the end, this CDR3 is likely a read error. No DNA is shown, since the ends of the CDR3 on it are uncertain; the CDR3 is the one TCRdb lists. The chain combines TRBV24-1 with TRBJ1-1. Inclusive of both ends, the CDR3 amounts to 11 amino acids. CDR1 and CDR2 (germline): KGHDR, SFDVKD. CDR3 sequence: CATSDFRRDGI.

The CDR3 nucleotides are TGTGCCAGCACCCCGGGTCCCGGGGAGCCCGGGGAGCTGTTTTTT. This encodes CASTPGPGEPGELFF. The chain combines TRBV27 with TRBJ2-2; maybe TRBD2 (5 bases). CDR1 is MNHEY, CDR2 SMNVEV, per germline (reference sequence). Trimming shortened V by 7 bases and J by 6 bases, and 18 bases separated the two germline ends. There are 15 residues in the CDR3.

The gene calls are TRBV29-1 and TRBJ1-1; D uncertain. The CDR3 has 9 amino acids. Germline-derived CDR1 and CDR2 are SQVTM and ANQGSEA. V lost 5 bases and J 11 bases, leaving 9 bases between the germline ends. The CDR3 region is CSVHRDAFF. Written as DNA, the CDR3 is TGCAGCGTTCATAGAGACGCTTTCTTT.

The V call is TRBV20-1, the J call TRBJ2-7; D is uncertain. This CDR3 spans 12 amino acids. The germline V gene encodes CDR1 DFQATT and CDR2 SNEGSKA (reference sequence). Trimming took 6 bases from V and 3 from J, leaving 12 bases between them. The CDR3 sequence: CSAPGPLYEQYV. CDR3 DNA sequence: TGCAGTGCGCCGGGCCCCCTCTACGAGCAGTACGTC.

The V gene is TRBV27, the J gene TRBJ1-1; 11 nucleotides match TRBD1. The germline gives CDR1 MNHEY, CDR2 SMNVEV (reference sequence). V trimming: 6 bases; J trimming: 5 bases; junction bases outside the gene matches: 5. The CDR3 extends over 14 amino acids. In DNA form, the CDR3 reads TGTGCCAGCAGGCGGGACAGGGGGGAGACTGAAGCTTTCTTT. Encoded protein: CASRRDRGETEAFF.

The CDR3: CASSQENRGNYEQYF. The CDR3 nucleotides are TGCGCCAGCAGCCAAGAAAACAGAGGGAACTACGAGCAGTACTTC. The V and J genes are TRBV4-1 and TRBJ2-7; a weak D match, TRBD2 (5 bases). The V end was cut by 0 bases, the J end by 3 bases, with 12 bases between. Germline V gene lookup returns CDR1 MGHRA and CDR2 YSYEKL. This CDR3 spans 15 amino acids.

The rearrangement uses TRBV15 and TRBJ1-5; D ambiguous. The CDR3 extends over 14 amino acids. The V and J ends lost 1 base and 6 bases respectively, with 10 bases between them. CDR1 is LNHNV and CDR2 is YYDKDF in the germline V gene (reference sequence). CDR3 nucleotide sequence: TGTGCCACCAGCAGAGCCCCCCCGCGTCAGCCCCAGCATTTT. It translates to CATSRAPPRQPQHF.

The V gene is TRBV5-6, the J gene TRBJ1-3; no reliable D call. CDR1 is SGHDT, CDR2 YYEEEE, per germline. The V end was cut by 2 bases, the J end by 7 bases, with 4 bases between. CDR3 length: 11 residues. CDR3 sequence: CASSFDNTIYF. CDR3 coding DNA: TGTGCCAGCAGCTTCGACAACACCATATATTTT. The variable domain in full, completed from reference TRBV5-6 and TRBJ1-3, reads DAGVTQSPTHLIKTRGQQVTLRCSPKSGHDTVSWYQQALGQGPQFIFQYYEEEERQRGNFPDRFSGHQFPNYSSELNVNALLLGDSALYLCASSFDNTIYFGEGSWLTVV.